One and the same sample provided the 13 T cell receptor beta chains below, sequenced in a study of T cell changes during pregnancy in multiple sclerosis. Data came from immunoSEQ multiplex PCR; TCRdb stores just in-frame clones and leaves some out. The table shows tens of thousands of clones, with 90% to 95% occurring only once. Sequencing used CD4+ T cells from peripheral blood mononuclear cells, obtained before pregnancy. Source of these receptors: a female donor with multiple sclerosis, enrolled in a pregnancy study.

The chain uses TRBV7-9 and TRBJ1-2; D might be TRBD1 (6 bases). V was trimmed by 0 bases and J by 4 bases, leaving 12 bases between them. Germline-derived CDR1 and CDR2 are SEHNR and FQNEAQ (reference sequence). The CDR3 loop spans 15 amino acids. The CDR3 loop reads CASSLARLGGYGYTF. CDR3 nucleotide sequence: TGTGCCAGCAGCTTAGCTCGGTTAGGGGGCTATGGCTACACCTTC.

This chain's CDR3 is CASSFGGSPTGELFF. The DNA for the CDR3 is TGTGCCAGCAGTTTTGGAGGGTCGCCCACCGGGGAGCTGTTTTTT. V and J are TRBV28 and TRBJ2-2; a possible D gene is TRBD2 (6 bases). The germline gives CDR1 MDHEN, CDR2 SYDVKM. The V end lost 3 bases, the J end lost 4 bases, and 12 bases lay between the germline ends. This CDR3 is built from 15 residues. Together with reference TRBV28 and TRBJ2-2, the CDR3 gives the full variable domain: DVKVTQSSRYLVKRTGEKVFLECVQDMDHENMFWYRQDPGLGLRLIYFSYDVKMKEKGDIPEGYSVSREKKERFSLILESASTNQTSMYLCASSFGGSPTGELFFGEGSRLTVL.

This sequence joins TRBV5-1 and TRBJ1-3, with 8 bases matching TRBD1. V lost 5 bases to trimming and J lost 8 bases; unmatched junction nucleotides: 12. The V gene's germline CDR1 is SGHRS and CDR2 YFSETQ. This CDR3 is 15 amino acids long. CDR3 DNA: TGCGCCAGCAGTTTAACCGGGACAGGTCCCGACACCATATATTTT. It encodes CASSLTGTGPDTIYF.

The V call is TRBV25-1, the J call TRBJ2-5; D might be TRBD2 (7 bases). Per the germline V gene, CDR1 is MGHDK and CDR2 is SYGVNS. This CDR3 has 15 amino acids. With 7 bases removed from V and 4 bases from J, the gap between germline ends came to 19 bases. The DNA of the CDR3 is TGTGCCAGCACCCGGCATGGGGGGGGCGGAGAGACCCAGTACTTC. This sequence encodes CASTRHGGGGETQYF. Complete variable domain (other parts from reference TRBV25-1 and TRBJ2-5): EADIYQTPRYLVIGTGKKITLECSQTMGHDKMYWYQQDPGMELHLIHYSYGVNSTEKGDLSSESTVSRIRTEHFPLTLESARPSHTSQYLCASTRHGGGGETQYFGPGTRLLVL.

CDR3 sequence reads: CASSVIQGLGGELFF. In DNA, the CDR3 is TGTGCCAGCAGCGTAATACAGGGGCTAGGCGGGGAGCTGTTTTTT. This chain joins TRBV9 and TRBJ2-2; 7 bases align to TRBD1. The germline V gene encodes CDR1 SGDLS and CDR2 YYNGEE. The CDR3 totals 15 residues. Trimming removed 1 base from V and 7 bases from J; junction bases left unmatched: 7.

This clone was observed once. The gene calls are TRBV18 and TRBJ1-2, with TRBD1 identical over 10 bases. Losses at the gene ends were 1 base for V and 8 bases for J; bases not matched to a gene: 4. Germline V gives CDR1 KGHSH, CDR2 LQKENI. The CDR3 consists of 14 residues. The CDR3 loop reads CASSPRTGGGGYTF. DNA for the CDR3: TGTGCCAGCTCACCACGGACAGGGGGTGGCGGCTACACCTTC. The full variable domain, in which reference TRBV18 and TRBJ1-2 provide the parts outside the CDR3, is NAGVMQNPRHLVRRRGQEARLRCSPMKGHSHVYWYRQLPEEGLKFMVYLQKENIIDESGMPKERFSAEFPKEGPSILRIQQVVRGDSAAYFCASSPRTGGGGYTFGSGTRLTVV.

The gene calls are TRBV28 and TRBJ1-5; 7 positions match TRBD1. V was clipped by 0 bases and J by 7 bases; unmatched bases: 3. Per the germline V gene, CDR1 is MDHEN and CDR2 is SYDVKM. The CDR3 runs 14 residues. In nucleotides, the CDR3 is TGTGCCAGCAGTTTATGGCAGGGGGAACAGCCCCAGCATTTT. Translated: CASSLWQGEQPQHF.

The CDR3 loop is CASSLIYSIPGLDYNEQFF. The CDR3 nucleotides are TGTGCCAGCAGCTTGATTTATAGTATCCCGGGACTGGATTACAATGAGCAGTTCTTC. The gene calls are TRBV7-6 and TRBJ2-1, with a possible D match to TRBD2 (6 bases). The V and J ends lost 3 bases and 4 bases respectively, with 25 bases between them. The germline V gene has CDR1 SGHVS and CDR2 FNYEAQ. The CDR3 sequence is 19 residues long.

The J gene is TRBJ2-5, the V gene TRBV7-9; 10 bases line up with TRBD2. Trimming took 3 bases from V and 3 from J; bases not matched to a gene: 4. Per the germline V gene, CDR1 is SEHNR and CDR2 is FQNEAQ (reference sequence). The CDR3 spans 15 residues. CDR3 bases: TGTGCCAGCAGCTTTAGCGGGGGGCCAGAAGAGACCCAGTACTTC. Translating it yields CASSFSGGPEETQYF.

J is TRBJ1-5 and V is TRBV10-1; no reliable D call. Trimming removed 6 bases at V and 5 bases at J, with 20 bases between. The CDR3 totals 16 residues. Germline lookup yields CDR1 WNHNN and CDR2 SYGVQD (reference sequence). The CDR3 here is CASRETRTVGDQPQHF. CDR3 DNA: TGCGCCAGCAGGGAGACTCGGACTGTAGGAGATCAGCCCCAGCATTTT.

The gene calls are TRBV19 and TRBJ2-3; 12 bases are a match to TRBD1. From germline, CDR1 is LNHDA and CDR2 SQIVND (reference sequence). The CDR3 has 16 residues. The V segment lost 6 bases and the J segment 4 bases; nucleotides outside the gene matches: 8. In DNA form, the CDR3 reads TGTGCCAGTAGAGCCCCGGGACAGGGGGCGGCAGATACGCAGTATTTT. Translated: CASRAPGQGAADTQYF.

The chain couples TRBV6-4 to TRBJ1-1; D is unclear. The V gene lost 6 bases and the J gene lost 1 base, with 12 bases spanning the gap. The CDR3 covers 14 residues. Germline V gives CDR1 MRHNA, CDR2 SNTAGT. The CDR3 DNA follows: TGTGCCAGCAGAGTGGACGGAGGGAACACTGAAGCTTTCTTT. Its translation is CASRVDGGNTEAFF.

The rearrangement joins TRBV29-1 to TRBJ2-1; 7 bases map to TRBD1. The CDR3 is 12 amino acids. Per the germline V gene, CDR1 is SQVTM and CDR2 is ANQGSEA. The V gene end was trimmed by 3 bases and the J gene end by 14 bases; junction bases not matched to a gene: 10. CDR3 amino acids: CSVEIPGQWEFF. CDR3 nucleotide sequence: TGCAGCGTTGAGATACCGGGACAGTGGGAGTTCTTC.